A selection of T cell receptor beta chains follows, all from one sample in a study of monozygotic twins with inflammatory bowel disease. With the 5' RACE reads reprocessed, TCRdb shows one record per CDR3 protein and no DNA. Its table lists about 380,000 distinct CDR3 sequences. The specimen sequenced was blood. The receptors originated from a human donor with ulcerative colitis or Crohn's disease, or a healthy co-twin of an affected twin (not recorded which). The CDR3 runs from the conserved cysteine through the conserved F or W.

J: TRBJ1-4
V: TRBV15
CDR3: CATSRDQRINEKLFF

J: TRBJ1-1
V: TRBV20-1
CDR3: CSARGVMNTEAFF

J: TRBJ2-5
V: TRBV28
CDR3: CASSLTLAGAQQETQYF

J: TRBJ2-1
V: TRBV6-2/TRBV6-3
CDR3: CASSYSGQASEQFF

J: TRBJ2-7
V: TRBV7-9
CDR3: CASSELPDEQYF

J: TRBJ1-2
V: TRBV5-1
CDR3: CASSLAGDSPSYGYTF

J: TRBJ1-5
V: TRBV20-1
CDR3: CSAIAGTPLALYSNQPQHF

J: TRBJ2-7
V: TRBV5-1
CDR3: CASSSTSGGFYEQYF

J: TRBJ1-5
V: TRBV2
CDR3: CATQGYYSNQPQHF

J: TRBJ1-5
V: TRBV12-3/TRBV12-4
CDR3: CASSRDNYSNQPQHF

J: TRBJ2-7
V: TRBV7-2
CDR3: CASSLRGQGTHEQYF

J: TRBJ2-1
V: TRBV12-3/TRBV12-4
CDR3: CASSSSRGGLYEQFF

J: TRBJ2-2
V: TRBV24-1
CDR3: CATSDPRTPTGELFF